This T cell receptor beta chain came from a study of T cell repertoires in cytomegalovirus infection. Study summary: The authors relied on CMV epitopes, both recently identified HLA-C-restricted and well-studied HLA-B-restricted. Both a matching HLA type and CMV infection were indicated by public TCR beta signatures.

This clonotype came up a few times. Its target is not known. Germline assignment: CDR1 LNHDA and CDR2 SQIVND (reference sequence). V dropped 10 bases and J dropped 5; count of bases not matched to a gene: 5. The CDR3 consists of 13 residues. Via MiXCR, TCRdb re-called the reads, giving one row per CDR3 protein. The table lists some 940,000 distinct CDR3 sequences, 30% to 40% of them singletons. Points from the study as a whole: Carriers of CMV plus the relevant HLA were identified by cumulative public TCR beta family frequency. Predominance within the ex vivo response was attributable to HLA-C-restricted CMV-specific TCR beta clonotypes.

This material consisted of cultured CD8+ T cells from PBMCs, taken from culture after CMV antigen stimulation. The clonotype originates from a human donor in good health (CMV status not recorded). Some clones in this sample may be carry-over from other donors' samples. The gene calls are TRBV19 and TRBJ1-5; 10 bases match TRBD1. The CDR3 is CATRDRGYQPQHF. In nucleotides, the CDR3 is TGTGCCACCCGGGACAGGGGATATCAGCCCCAGCATTTT.